The 25 T cell receptor beta chains below all came from one sample that was sequenced in a study of beta chain features in type 1 diabetes. Reverse transcription of all isolated RNA meant that expressed TCRB transcripts were sequenced. Sequencing used immunoSEQ multiplex PCR; TCRdb keeps in-frame clones, though not all of them. The repertoire holds about 360,000 clones, with around 12% as singletons. Sequencing used naive CD4+ T cells from blood. These TCRs come from a man younger than 30 in good health.

The table lists this clone with a few counts. The chain links TRBV28 to TRBJ2-3; 8 bases match TRBD2. V lost 7 bases, J lost 6 bases, and 12 bases stayed unmatched. The CDR3 runs 15 residues. Germline CDR1 reads MDHEN; CDR2 reads SYDVKM. Here the CDR3 reads CASNVGGAPGDTQYF. The DNA for the CDR3 is TGTGCCAGCAACGTCGGGGGGGCCCCTGGTGATACGCAGTATTTT.

The table lists this clone with a few counts. The J gene is TRBJ1-2, the V gene TRBV15; 10 bases line up with TRBD1. J was trimmed by 4 bases and V by 8 bases; bases with no gene match: 7. Germline CDR1 LNHNV, CDR2 YYDKDF (reference sequence). CDR3 length: 14 amino acids. CDR3 DNA: TGTGCCACCTGCCGGGACAGGGGACCCTATGGCTACACCTTC. Residues: CATCRDRGPYGYTF.

The genes are TRBV5-1 and TRBJ2-1; no clear D gene. Germline-derived CDR1 and CDR2 are SGHRS and YFSETQ. The ends were cut back, 0 bases at V and 1 base at J, with 8 bases in the middle. The CDR3 contains 15 residues. The CDR3 protein is CASSLDRSSYNEQFF. CDR3 nucleotide sequence: TGCGCCAGCAGCTTGGACAGATCTTCCTACAATGAGCAGTTCTTC.

The J gene is TRBJ1-5, the V gene TRBV5-6; TRBD1 might be the D (5 bases). Germline V gene sequence: CDR1 SGHDT, CDR2 YYEEEE. This CDR3 has 13 amino acids. Trimming removed 4 bases at V and 5 bases at J, with 10 bases between. DNA for the CDR3: TGTGCCAGCAGCCAGGAACAGGATCAGCCCCAGCATTTT. This sequence encodes CASSQEQDQPQHF.

This chain uses TRBV7-2 with TRBJ2-7, with 7 bases identical to TRBD2. The CDR3 covers 13 residues. The V gene end was trimmed by 3 bases and the J gene end by 3 bases; junction bases not matched to a gene: 2. The germline V gene encodes CDR1 SGHTA and CDR2 FQGNSA. The CDR3 spells CASSFSSGYEQYF. The DNA for the CDR3 is TGTGCCAGCAGCTTTTCTAGCGGCTACGAGCAGTACTTC.

The chain uses TRBV30 and TRBJ2-3; 9 nucleotides align to TRBD2. This CDR3 is 12 amino acids long. Trimming at V came to 5 bases and at J to 5 bases, leaving 2 bases not matched to a gene. CDR1 and CDR2 from the germline V gene are GTSNPN and SVGIG (reference sequence). CDR3 coding DNA: TGTGCCTGGTTTAGCGGGGGAGATACGCAGTATTTT. It translates to CAWFSGGDTQYF.

This sequence joins TRBV27 and TRBJ1-1; 9 bases fit TRBD1. CDR3 length: 14 amino acids. J lost 5 bases, V lost 6 bases, and 7 bases had no gene match. Germline V CDR1 and CDR2: MNHEY, SMNVEV (reference sequence). CDR3 in amino acids: CASRRDRGGTEAFF. The CDR3 DNA sequence: TGTGCCAGCAGACGCGACAGGGGGGGGACTGAAGCTTTCTTT.

The chain uses TRBV11-1 and TRBJ1-6; D is uncertain. The CDR3 is 14 amino acids. V shed 4 bases and J shed 0 bases, with 4 bases lying between them. CDR1 is SGHAT, CDR2 FQDESV, per germline (reference sequence). The CDR3 region is CASSSYSYNSPLHF. The CDR3 DNA is TGTGCCAGCAGCTCGTACTCCTATAATTCACCCCTCCACTTT. Looking up the rest from reference TRBV11-1 and TRBJ1-6 gives the full variable domain: EAEVAQSPRYKITEKSQAVAFWCDPISGHATLYWYRQILGQGPELLVQFQDESVVDDSQLPKDRFSAERLKGVDSTLKIQPAELGDSAMYLCASSSYSYNSPLHFGNGTRLTVT.

This clone appeared a few times. The gene calls are TRBV14 and TRBJ2-7; 9 bases line up with TRBD2. V trimming: 2 bases; J trimming: 6 bases; junction bases outside the gene matches: 8. The CDR3 extends over 15 amino acids. Germline values: CDR1 SGHDN, CDR2 FVKESK. The CDR3 region has the DNA TGTGCCAGCAGCCAAATAGCGGGAGTGGAGGGCGAGCAGTACTTC. Amino acid sequence: CASSQIAGVEGEQYF.

This clone appeared a few times. The chain is built from TRBV10-3 and TRBJ1-1; 7 positions match TRBD1. Germline V gene lookup returns CDR1 ENHRY and CDR2 SYGVKD. The CDR3 extends over 15 amino acids. V lost 3 bases and J lost 4; bases outside the gene matches: 8. In DNA, the CDR3 is TGTGCCATCAGTGACTACAGGGGTCTGGGCACTGAAGCTTTCTTT. This gives the protein CAISDYRGLGTEAFF.

The rearrangement joins TRBV27 to TRBJ2-3, with 7 bases identical to TRBD1. Germline V gives CDR1 MNHEY, CDR2 SMNVEV (reference sequence). The CDR3 runs to 15 residues. V dropped 3 bases and J dropped 3; count of bases not matched to a gene: 6. CDR3 bases: TGTGCCAGCAGTTTGAAGCTCAGGGGGACAGATACGCAGTATTTT. Translated, it gives CASSLKLRGTDTQYF.

The J gene is TRBJ1-2, the V gene TRBV28; TRBD1 aligns across 7 bases. Germline-derived CDR1 and CDR2 are MDHEN and SYDVKM. The CDR3 spans 16 residues. V shed 3 bases and J 2 bases; nucleotides not matched to a gene: 9. CDR3 in DNA: TGTGCCAGCAGTTTGGAGGGGGCGAAGATAAACTATGGCTACACCTTC. It specifies CASSLEGAKINYGYTF.

The chain joins TRBV9 to TRBJ2-7; 10 bases map to TRBD2. Trimming cost V 3 bases and J 1 base; bases outside gene matches: 1. CDR3 length equals 14 residues. CDR1 is SGDLS and CDR2 is YYNGEE in the germline V gene. The CDR3 region has the DNA TGTGCCAGCAGCGAGGGACTAGCGTCCTACGAGCAGTACTTC. This codes for CASSEGLASYEQYF.

The chain is built from TRBV9 and TRBJ2-7; 13 bases match TRBD2. Per the germline V gene, CDR1 is SGDLS and CDR2 is YYNGEE. The J segment lost 3 bases and the V segment lost 3 bases, leaving 3 bases of the junction unmatched. This CDR3 region has 15 residues. DNA for the CDR3: TGTGCCAGCAGCGAGGGGACTAGCGGGATCTACGAGCAGTACTTC. Translating gives CASSEGTSGIYEQYF.

The chain uses TRBV28 and TRBJ1-5; 9 bases are shared with TRBD1. CDR1 MDHEN and CDR2 SYDVKM come from the germline V gene. The junction had 7 bases not matched to a gene; V was cut back by 5 bases and J by 2 bases. The CDR3 contains 16 residues. The CDR3 sequence is CASSALQGAGNQPQHF. For the CDR3, the DNA is TGTGCCAGCAGTGCCCTACAGGGGGCTGGCAATCAGCCCCAGCATTTT.

This chain joins TRBV7-9 and TRBJ1-6; D call uncertain. The CDR3 is 18 amino acids. Looked up from germline, CDR1 is SEHNR and CDR2 is FQNEAQ (reference sequence). Trimming shortened V by 0 bases and J by 6 bases, and 18 bases separated the two germline ends. The CDR3 DNA sequence: TGTGCCAGCAGCTTAGCTTTCGGGGTCCTCGCCTCTAATTCACCCCTCCACTTT. Protein sequence: CASSLAFGVLASNSPLHF.

The chain recombines TRBV2 with TRBJ2-3, with 12 bases matching TRBD2. Germline CDR1 is SNHLY and CDR2 is FYNNEI. V dropped 8 bases and J dropped 3; count of bases not matched to a gene: 3. This CDR3 has 14 residues. In DNA, the CDR3 is TGTGCCAGCGCTAGCGGGAGGGTTACAGATACGCAGTATTTT. Translating gives CASASGRVTDTQYF.

This clone was seen only a few times. The same CDR3 can be traced to other DNA sequences in this sample. V is TRBV28 and J is TRBJ2-7; no firm D call. The germline CDR1 and CDR2 sequences are MDHEN and SYDVKM. The CDR3 totals 10 residues. V was trimmed by 8 bases and J by 2 bases, leaving 4 bases between them. CDR3 nucleotides: TGTGCCAGCGGCCCCTACGAGCAGTACTTC. Protein sequence: CASGPYEQYF.

The chain carries TRBV5-5 and TRBJ2-7, with TRBD1 as a possible D gene (5 bases). The CDR3 spans 17 residues. Germline V CDR1 and CDR2: SGHKS, YYEKEE (reference sequence). V lost 3 bases to trimming and J lost 2 bases, with 21 bases between them. CDR3 protein: CASSSIRQQFSTYEQYF. CDR3 nucleotide sequence: TGTGCCAGCAGCTCCATCAGACAGCAATTCTCGACCTACGAGCAGTACTTC.

The rearrangement uses TRBV4-3 and TRBJ2-2, with 8 bases identical to TRBD1. Unmatched junction bases numbered 11, after V lost 4 bases and J lost 7 bases. Germline lookup yields CDR1 LGHNA and CDR2 YSLEER. This CDR3 spans 16 amino acids. In nucleotides, the CDR3 is TGCGCCAGCAGCCTCCCCCCAGGGGGCGCAGGCGGGGAGCTGTTTTTT. Translated, it gives CASSLPPGGAGGELFF.

The chain couples TRBV7-9 to TRBJ2-1; possibly TRBD2 for D (5 bases). The germline CDR1 and CDR2 sequences are SEHNR and FQNEAQ (reference sequence). V shed 1 base and J shed 10 bases, with 14 bases lying between them. The CDR3 runs 14 residues. The CDR3 DNA is TGTGCCAGCAGCTTAGACGGGGTTAGGTGGGAGCAGTTCTTC. Translating it yields CASSLDGVRWEQFF. Full variable domain (outside the CDR3, taken from reference TRBV7-9 and TRBJ2-1): DTGVSQNPRHKITKRGQNVTFRCDPISEHNRLYWYRQTLGQGPEFLTYFQNEAQLEKSRLLSDRFSAERPKGSFSTLEIQRTEQGDSAMYLCASSLDGVRWEQFFGPGTRLTVL.

The rearrangement links TRBV4-3 to TRBJ2-1; the D gene is possibly TRBD2 (5 bases). V gave up 0 bases and J gave up 2 bases, with 8 bases separating them. CDR1 is LGHNA and CDR2 is YSLEER in the germline V gene. The CDR3 spans 15 residues. The DNA for the CDR3 is TGCGCCAGCAGCCAAGAACGAGGGACCTACAATGAGCAGTTCTTC. Its protein product is CASSQERGTYNEQFF.

The gene calls are TRBV18 and TRBJ2-3, with D tentatively TRBD2 (6 bases). CDR1 is KGHSH, CDR2 LQKENI, per germline. Trimming left V 6 bases short and J 2 bases short, with 15 bases between. The CDR3 loop spans 15 amino acids. The CDR3 sequence: CASSPARGDTDTQYF. DNA of the CDR3: TGTGCCAGCTCCCCCGCCCGCGGGGACACAGATACGCAGTATTTT.

The chain recombines TRBV7-6 with TRBJ1-1; perhaps TRBD1 as D (5 bases). CDR1 and CDR2 from the germline V gene are SGHVS and FNYEAQ. Trimming removed 3 bases at V and 7 bases at J, with 6 bases between. CDR3 length equals 11 residues. Here the CDR3 DNA reads TGTGCCAGCAGCTTGGGGGGTGAAGCTTTCTTT. It yields the protein CASSLGGEAFF.

The chain is built from TRBV7-6 and TRBJ1-2; TRBD1 might be the D (5 bases). Germline assignment: CDR1 SGHVS and CDR2 FNYEAQ. This CDR3 has 15 amino acids. The V and J ends lost 3 bases and 7 bases respectively, with 18 bases between them. The CDR3: CASSFRGREVSGYTF. The CDR3 bases are TGTGCCAGCAGCTTCCGGGGCAGGGAGGTTTCTGGCTACACCTTC. Full variable domain (outside the CDR3, taken from reference TRBV7-6 and TRBJ1-2): GAGVSQSPRYKVTKRGQDVALRCDPISGHVSLYWYRQALGQGPEFLTYFNYEAQQDKSGLPNDRFSAERPEGSISTLTIQRTEQRDSAMYRCASSFRGREVSGYTFGSGTRLTVV.